This record covers a single T cell receptor beta chain. The table came from immunoSEQ multiplex PCR; TCRdb's copy has only in-frame clones and leaves some out. Found here are roughly 110,000 clones, about 94% of them singletons; the top ten hold approximately 0.17%. The entry originates in a study of siplizumab effects on memory and regulatory T cells. The receptor was derived from a human donor in good health. Sequencing was carried out using non-Treg CD4+ T cells sorted from blood.

CDR3 sequence (DNA): TGTGCCAGCTCACCACAGGACAGCTCCTATGGCTACACCTTC. Encoded protein: CASSPQDSSYGYTF. The chain carries TRBV18 and TRBJ1-2; TRBD1 is a possible D gene (6 bases). CDR3 length: 14 amino acids. The V end was cut by 1 base, the J end by 4 bases, with 10 bases between. The germline gives CDR1 KGHSH, CDR2 LQKENI. Using reference TRBV18 and TRBJ1-2 for the parts outside the CDR3, the full variable domain is NAGVMQNPRHLVRRRGQEARLRCSPMKGHSHVYWYRQLPEEGLKFMVYLQKENIIDESGMPKERFSAEFPKEGPSILRIQQVVRGDSAAYFCASSPQDSSYGYTFGSGTRLTVV.